What follows describes a single T cell receptor beta chain. As yet, its antigen is unknown. Some clones are missing from TCRdb's copy, which holds only in-frame ones; the method was immunoSEQ multiplex PCR. The sample yields about 99,000 clones, about 80% seen once. This specimen belongs to a study of T cell clones after liver transplantation. On the study more broadly: TCRbeta sequencing after a pre-transplant mixed lymphocyte reaction identified graft-donor-reactive clones, later tracked in post-transplant blood.

The germline V gene has CDR1 KGHSH and CDR2 LQKENI. The CDR3 spans 15 residues. The germline V and J ends were trimmed by 4 bases and 0 bases, with 12 bases remaining between them. Overall study findings and caveats: Circulating graft-donor-reactive CD4 TCRbeta sequences fell significantly post-transplant in most of the 8 subjects.

The source was CD4+ T cells from blood, collected approximately 50 months after liver transplant. V usage is TRBV18 and J usage is TRBJ1-2; D ambiguous. The source of this sequence is a human patient who received a liver transplant. The graft donor may have contributed some T cells. The CDR3 reads CASSLGLEANYGYTF. Written as DNA, the CDR3 is TGTGCCAGCTCACTGGGGTTGGAGGCTAACTATGGCTACACCTTC. The variable domain in full, with the rest retrieved from reference TRBV18 and TRBJ1-2, is NAGVMQNPRHLVRRRGQEARLRCSPMKGHSHVYWYRQLPEEGLKFMVYLQKENIIDESGMPKERFSAEFPKEGPSILRIQQVVRGDSAAYFCASSLGLEANYGYTFGSGTRLTVV.